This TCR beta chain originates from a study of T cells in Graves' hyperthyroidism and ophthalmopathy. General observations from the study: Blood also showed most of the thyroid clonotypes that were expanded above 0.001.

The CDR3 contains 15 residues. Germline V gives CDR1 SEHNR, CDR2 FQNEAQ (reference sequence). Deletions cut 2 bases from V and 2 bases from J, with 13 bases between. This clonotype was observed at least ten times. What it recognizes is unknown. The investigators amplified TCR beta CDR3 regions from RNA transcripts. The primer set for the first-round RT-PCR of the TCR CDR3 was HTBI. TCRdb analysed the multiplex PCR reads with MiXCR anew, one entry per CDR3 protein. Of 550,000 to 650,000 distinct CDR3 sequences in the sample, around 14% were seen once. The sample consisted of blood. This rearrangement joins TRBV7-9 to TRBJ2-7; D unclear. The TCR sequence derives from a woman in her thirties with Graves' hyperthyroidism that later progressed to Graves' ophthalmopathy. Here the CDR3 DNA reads TGTGCCAGCAGCTTACCAACCCTAGATCCCTACGAGCAGTACTTC. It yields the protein CASSLPTLDPYEQYF.